This passage covers 18 T cell receptor beta chains from one sample sequenced in a study of T-cell reconstitution after alpha-beta-depleted transplantation in children. TCRbeta library construction was performed incorporating unique molecular identifiers. TCRdb ran MiXCR on the PCR reads and lists one entry per CDR3 protein. The data contain around 670,000 distinct CDR3 sequences, around 12% of them seen just once; the ten biggest clones take up roughly 0.77%. The sequencing here drew on PBMCs, taken before TCRalphabeta/CD19-depleted stem cell transplant. All receptors derive from a girl aged 2 to 10 with congenital amegakaryocytic thrombocytopenia, due to receive a stem cell transplant.

This rearrangement joins TRBV7-2 to TRBJ2-7; D may match TRBD1 or TRBD2 (6 bases each). The CDR3 loop spans 17 amino acids. The germline V gene encodes CDR1 SGHTA and CDR2 FQGNSA. Trimming removed 1 base at V and 1 base at J, with 17 bases between. CDR3 loop: CASSLVLGGTPSYEQYF. CDR3 DNA sequence: TGTGCCAGCAGCTTAGTTTTAGGGGGGACTCCTTCCTACGAGCAGTACTTC.

The gene calls are TRBV10-3 and TRBJ1-2, with 8 bases that match TRBD1. The V gene's germline CDR1 is ENHRY and CDR2 SYGVKD. Germline trimming cut 2 bases from V and 2 bases from J; bases unmatched to any gene: 10. The CDR3 loop spans 17 amino acids. The CDR3 region has the DNA TGTGCCATCAGTGAGCCCCGGACAGGGATCGCCAACTATGGCTACACCTTC. Encoded protein: CAISEPRTGIANYGYTF.

There are a few counts of this clonotype. This rearrangement joins TRBV4-1 to TRBJ1-5; maybe TRBD1 (6 bases). The CDR3 runs to 15 residues. V lost 4 bases and J lost 7, with 17 bases in between. Germline V gene data show CDR1 as MGHRA and CDR2 as YSYEKL. The CDR3 sequence is CASSRLDRRDQPQHF. The CDR3, as DNA: TGCGCCAGCAGCCGGCTAGACAGGAGGGACCAGCCCCAGCATTTT.

The chain has TRBV5-1 and TRBJ2-7, with 7 bases lining up with TRBD1. Germline CDR1 reads SGHRS; CDR2 reads YFSETQ. This CDR3 is 17 amino acids long. V shed 4 bases and J 0 bases; nucleotides not matched to a gene: 13. The CDR3 spells CASSHTGQFYRSYEQYF. The CDR3 bases are TGCGCCAGCAGCCACACGGGACAGTTCTACCGCTCCTACGAGCAGTACTTC. Filled out from reference TRBV5-1 and TRBJ2-7, the complete variable domain reads KAGVTQTPRYLIKTRGQQVTLSCSPISGHRSVSWYQQTPGQGLQFLFEYFSETQRNKGNFPGRFSGRQFSNSRSEMNVSTLELGDSALYLCASSHTGQFYRSYEQYFGPGTRLTVT.

This clonotype was counted ten times or more. The chain carries TRBV20-1 and TRBJ2-5; D remains ambiguous. This CDR3 is 14 amino acids long. The V gene lost 0 bases and the J gene lost 4 bases, with 12 bases spanning the gap. The germline gives CDR1 DFQATT, CDR2 SNEGSKA (reference sequence). The CDR3: CSARDHVGRETQYF. The DNA of the CDR3 is TGCAGTGCTAGAGATCACGTGGGCCGAGAGACCCAGTACTTC.

In its sample, this clonotype was seen many times. The V call is TRBV6-1, the J call TRBJ1-5; possible D gene TRBD1, 6 bases. The germline V and J ends were trimmed by 7 bases and 4 bases, with 11 bases remaining between them. CDR1 and CDR2 from the germline V gene are MNHNS and SASEGT. The CDR3 consists of 13 residues. CDR3 residues: CASTTGWNQPQHF. DNA for the CDR3: TGTGCCAGCACCACAGGGTGGAATCAGCCCCAGCATTTT.

The table lists this clonotype with many counts. V is TRBV5-1 and J is TRBJ2-7; the D is unclear. The CDR3 is made up of 15 amino acids. V shed 4 bases and J shed 4 bases, with 18 bases lying between them. The germline V gene has CDR1 SGHRS and CDR2 YFSETQ. CDR3 protein: CASSPSRFPSYEQYF. DNA for the CDR3: TGCGCCAGCAGCCCTTCCCGCTTCCCATCATACGAGCAGTACTTC.

This clonotype was seen many times. The chain joins TRBV12-3 or TRBV12-4 to TRBJ2-2; the D is unclear. The V gene lost 5 bases and the J gene lost 1 base, with 11 bases spanning the gap. The CDR3 consists of 15 residues. The CDR3 here is CASSPASRNTGELFF. The CDR3 region has the DNA TGTGCCAGCAGTCCGGCCAGCAGGAACACCGGGGAGCTGTTTTTT.

This clonotype was detected only a few times. The chain combines TRBV5-1 with TRBJ2-3; either TRBD1 or TRBD2 may supply D (6 bases each). In germline, CDR1 is SGHRS, CDR2 YFSETQ. The V end lost 4 bases, the J end lost 0 bases, and 12 bases lay between the germline ends. The CDR3 sequence is 15 residues long. CDR3 nucleotide sequence: TGCGCCAGCAGCCGGGGGACACCTAGCACAGATACGCAGTATTTT. Translation gives CASSRGTPSTDTQYF.

This clonotype came up many times. The rearrangement uses TRBV20-1 and TRBJ2-7; D possibly corresponds to TRBD2 (5 bases). V was cut by 0 bases and J by 4 bases, with 16 bases left in between. In germline, CDR1 is DFQATT, CDR2 SNEGSKA (reference sequence). The CDR3 covers 15 residues. CDR3 amino acids: CSARDAAGMQYEQYF. Written as DNA, the CDR3 is TGCAGTGCTAGAGATGCTGCCGGGATGCAATACGAGCAGTACTTC.

The genes are TRBV12-3 or TRBV12-4 and TRBJ2-3; 12 bases fit TRBD1. CDR3 length: 16 amino acids. Trimming at V came to 10 bases and at J to 2 bases, leaving 10 bases not matched to a gene. CDR3 protein: CATIPGDRGHTDTQYF. CDR3 DNA: TGTGCCACAATCCCAGGGGACAGGGGGCACACAGATACGCAGTATTTT.

Only a few counts were recorded for this clonotype. The V gene is TRBV5-1, the J gene TRBJ2-7; TRBD2 is a possible D gene (5 bases). In germline, CDR1 is SGHRS, CDR2 YFSETQ. This CDR3 region has 14 residues. The V gene lost 2 bases and the J gene lost 3 bases, with 12 bases spanning the gap. CDR3 coding DNA: TGCGCCAGCAGCTTAAAGGACCGGGACTACGAGCAGTACTTC. It yields the protein CASSLKDRDYEQYF.

The chain carries TRBV5-1 and TRBJ1-5, with TRBD1 matching over 7 bases. This CDR3 is 15 amino acids long. CDR1 and CDR2 from the germline V gene are SGHRS and YFSETQ. The ends lost 4 bases at V and 1 base at J; junction bases unmatched: 5. The CDR3 sequence is CASSVSGGSNQPQHF. The CDR3, as DNA: TGCGCCAGCAGCGTGTCAGGGGGAAGCAATCAGCCCCAGCATTTT. The full variable domain, in which reference TRBV5-1 and TRBJ1-5 provide the parts outside the CDR3, is KAGVTQTPRYLIKTRGQQVTLSCSPISGHRSVSWYQQTPGQGLQFLFEYFSETQRNKGNFPGRFSGRQFSNSRSEMNVSTLELGDSALYLCASSVSGGSNQPQHFGDGTRLSIL.

This clonotype was seen a few times. The chain recombines TRBV5-5 with TRBJ2-2; TRBD1 aligns across 11 bases. V lost 5 bases and J lost 7; bases outside the gene matches: 7. This CDR3 comprises 15 residues. CDR1 SGHKS and CDR2 YYEKEE come from the germline V gene (reference sequence). CDR3 sequence reads: CASRTGTGGIGELFF. The CDR3 nucleotides read TGTGCCAGCAGGACCGGGACAGGGGGTATCGGGGAGCTGTTTTTT.

V usage is TRBV12-3 or TRBV12-4 and J usage is TRBJ1-2, with 7 nucleotides matching TRBD1. Trimming at V came to 6 bases and at J to 4 bases, leaving 8 bases not matched to a gene. This CDR3 spans 14 amino acids. The CDR3 is CASSLQGTVYGYTF. As DNA, the CDR3 is TGTGCCAGCAGCCTACAGGGGACGGTCTATGGCTACACCTTC.

A single count supports this clonotype. V usage is TRBV20-1 and J usage is TRBJ2-1; D is unclear. The CDR3 runs to 15 residues. Germline V gene data show CDR1 as DFQATT and CDR2 as SNEGSKA (reference sequence). The germline V and J ends were trimmed by 3 bases and 9 bases, with 21 bases remaining between them. The CDR3: CSARAPEAVNIEQFF. CDR3 DNA: TGCAGTGCTAGGGCCCCTGAGGCGGTAAACATTGAGCAGTTCTTC.

This clonotype was recorded many times. The V gene is TRBV29-1, the J gene TRBJ2-7; D unresolved. This CDR3 comprises 11 residues. CDR1 SQVTM and CDR2 ANQGSEA come from the germline V gene. With 7 bases removed from V and 8 bases from J, the gap between germline ends came to 15 bases. CDR3 residues: CSAFHFSQQYF. CDR3 coding DNA: TGCAGCGCCTTTCACTTTTCCCAGCAGTACTTC.

This clonotype was recorded a few times. The chain couples TRBV12-3 or TRBV12-4 to TRBJ2-1; D may be TRBD1 (6 bases). This CDR3 spans 14 amino acids. V shed 6 bases and J shed 4 bases, with 13 bases lying between them. DNA for the CDR3: TGTGCCAGCAGACTACAGGGATGGTACAATGAGCAGTTCTTC. This codes for CASRLQGWYNEQFF.